The rows below give T cell receptor beta chains drawn from one sample of a study of OX40 agonist ivuxolimab in advanced cancers. This table comes from immunoSEQ multiplex PCR, and its TCRdb copy is limited to in-frame clones, with some not included. The sample records approximately 30,000 clones, 86% being singletons. Material: CD4+ or CD8+ T cells sorted from blood, obtained in a trial of the OX40 agonist ivuxolimab. These receptors all come from an adult with an advanced solid tumor such as melanoma, head and neck, liver or kidney cancer. The CDR3 runs from the conserved cysteine through the conserved F or W. The D gene is left open where the match is weak. Clone sizes are given selectively: once, few, many, or a class where the clone is expanded.

J,D,size,V,CDR3,DNA
TRBJ1-5,-,-,TRBV5-6,CASSLGISPQHF,TGTGCCAGCAGCTTGGGTATCTCGCCCCAGCATTTT
TRBJ1-5,-,-,TRBV27,CASSPKNQPQHF,TGTGCCAGCTCCCCAAAAAATCAGCCCCAGCATTTT
TRBJ1-2,TRBD1,-,TRBV27,CASSLSRTGGGGYTF,TGTGCCAGCAGTTTATCTCGGACAGGGGGCGGTGGCTACACCTTC
TRBJ1-5,-,-,TRBV9,CASSVDPLSNQPQHF,TGTGCCAGCAGCGTAGATCCACTTAGCAATCAGCCCCAGCATTTT
TRBJ2-7,-,-,TRBV9,CASSGRDQPAEQYF,TGTGCCAGCAGCGGCCGGGACCAACCGGCCGAGCAGTACTTC
TRBJ1-1,TRBD1,-,TRBV29-1,CSVDGGQGSTEAFF,TGCAGCGTTGATGGAGGACAGGGGAGCACTGAAGCTTTCTTT
TRBJ2-3,TRBD2,once,TRBV28,CASSLSGASGGTDTQYF,TGTGCCAGCAGTCTTAGCGGGGCTAGCGGGGGCACAGATACGCAGTATTTT
TRBJ2-2,TRBD2,-,TRBV15,CATSRDGLAANTGELFF,TGTGCCACCAGCAGAGATGGACTAGCGGCGAACACCGGGGAGCTGTTTTTT
TRBJ2-7,TRBD2,-,TRBV27,CASSSRLAGSPSYEQYF,TGTGCCAGCAGTTCCCGACTAGCGGGTTCCCCCTCCTACGAGCAGTACTTC
TRBJ1-2,-,-,TRBV14,CASSQVQGNYGYTF,TGTGCCAGCAGCCAAGTCCAGGGGAACTATGGCTACACCTTC
TRBJ2-1,-,-,TRBV4-1,CASSQEGWNEQFF,TGCGCCAGCAGCCAAGAGGGGTGGAATGAGCAGTTCTTC
TRBJ2-5,-,once,TRBV5-1,CASSLGRFERETQYF,TGCGCCAGCAGCTTGGGACGGTTTGAACGGGAGACCCAGTACTTC
TRBJ2-7,TRBD2,-,TRBV4-1,CASSGLAGGGYEQYF,TGCGCCAGCAGCGGACTAGCGGGAGGTGGTTACGAGCAGTACTTC
TRBJ1-2,-,-,TRBV4-1,CASSQGYSTGDNYGYTF,TGCGCCAGCAGCCAAGGTTATAGTACAGGCGACAACTATGGCTACACCTTC
TRBJ2-3,TRBD2,-,TRBV7-9,CASSLGGLAGELRGDTQYF,TGTGCCAGCAGCTTAGGGGGACTAGCGGGAGAGTTACGGGGAGATACGCAGTATTTT
TRBJ1-1,-,once,TRBV27,CASSLSGGTEAFF,TGTGCCAGCAGTTTATCGGGGGGCACTGAAGCTTTCTTT
TRBJ2-5,TRBD1,-,TRBV4-3,CASSQGSGQVETQYF,TGCGCCAGCAGCCAAGGTTCAGGACAGGTGGAGACCCAGTACTTC
TRBJ1-1,-,-,TRBV10-3,CAIGGVGNTEAFF,TGTGCCATCGGAGGGGTGGGGAACACTGAAGCTTTCTTT